The 18 T cell receptor beta chains below were found in one sample sequenced in a study of blood T cell repertoires in COVID-19 (TCRdb year 2020). The protocol used for the library was the immunoSEQ multiplex PCR assay. The clones in this table, taken by TCRdb from immuneACCESS, are in-frame only. Not every clone is retained; where verified, under half of the shortfall comes from an unresolved V gene, and the cause of the rest is unknown. The sample table holds 180,000 or so clones, of which 85% to 90% were seen once. The top ten hold 18% of the sample. Sequenced sample: peripheral blood. The receptors originated from a person between 65 and 79 years old with COVID-19, enrolled during active disease.

This chain uses TRBV5-1 with TRBJ2-7; possible D gene TRBD2, 5 bases. CDR1 and CDR2 from the germline V gene are SGHRS and YFSETQ. The CDR3 has 15 amino acids. Between the trimmed V and J ends, which lost 4 bases and 2 bases, there was a span of 16 bases. In DNA form, the CDR3 reads TGCGCCAGCAGCCCCACTAGGGTTACCACCTACGAGCAGTACTTC. This sequence encodes CASSPTRVTTYEQYF.

The chain carries TRBV7-2 and TRBJ2-3; 9 positions agree with TRBD2. CDR3 size: 17 residues. The germline CDR1 and CDR2 sequences are SGHTA and FQGNSA. V lost 8 bases to trimming and J lost 4 bases; unmatched junction nucleotides: 16. The CDR3 region is CASGLNGGGAGADTQYF. The CDR3 nucleotides read TGTGCCAGCGGCCTCAATGGCGGGGGGGCTGGGGCAGATACGCAGTATTTT.

This rearrangement joins TRBV6-2 or TRBV6-3 to TRBJ2-7; TRBD1 is a possible D gene (5 bases). V was pared by 1 base and J by 7 bases, with 11 bases between. The CDR3 extends over 13 amino acids. Per the germline V gene, CDR1 is MNHEY and CDR2 is SVGEGT. The CDR3 loop is CASSYFRVGEQYF. The CDR3 bases are TGTGCCAGCAGTTACTTCAGGGTAGGGGAGCAGTACTTC.

This rearrangement joins TRBV9 to TRBJ2-2; 7 bases are a match to TRBD1. J lost 6 bases, V lost 8 bases, and 16 bases had no gene match. The CDR3 runs 16 residues. CDR1 and CDR2 from the germline V gene are SGDLS and YYNGEE. CDR3 in amino acids: CARTEPGGNLPGELFF. The CDR3, as DNA: TGTGCCAGAACGGAACCAGGGGGAAACCTCCCCGGGGAGCTGTTTTTT.

The chain joins TRBV4-3 to TRBJ2-1; D might be TRBD2 (5 bases). CDR1 is LGHNA, CDR2 YSLEER, per germline. V lost 1 base and J 8 bases, leaving 12 bases between the germline ends. The CDR3 spans 14 residues. This CDR3 is CASSQAMLGDEQFF. In DNA form, the CDR3 reads TGCGCCAGCAGCCAAGCAATGTTGGGAGATGAGCAGTTCTTC.

This chain connects TRBV4-1 to TRBJ2-3; 8 bases line up with TRBD2. Trimming at V came to 0 bases and at J to 1 base, leaving 6 bases not matched to a gene. Germline-derived CDR1 and CDR2 are MGHRA and YSYEKL. The CDR3 contains 17 residues. DNA of the CDR3: TGCGCCAGCAGCCAAGAGGAGAGCGGGAGAGGCACAGATACGCAGTATTTT. Its translation: CASSQEESGRGTDTQYF.

This sequence joins TRBV7-9 and TRBJ2-1; a weak D match, TRBD2 (6 bases). Per germline, CDR1 SEHNR and CDR2 FQNEAQ (reference sequence). This CDR3 is 14 amino acids long. Trimming pared 2 bases from V and 7 bases from J, leaving 12 bases between. This chain's CDR3 is CASSLRLGLNEQFF. The CDR3, as DNA: TGTGCCAGCAGCTTACGACTAGGATTAAATGAGCAGTTCTTC. Based on the CDR3 plus reference TRBV7-9 and TRBJ2-1, the full variable domain is DTGVSQNPRHKITKRGQNVTFRCDPISEHNRLYWYRQTLGQGPEFLTYFQNEAQLEKSRLLSDRFSAERPKGSFSTLEIQRTEQGDSAMYLCASSLRLGLNEQFFGPGTRLTVL.

This clone was picked up one time. The chain combines TRBV27 with TRBJ2-1, with 7 nucleotides matching TRBD2. In germline, CDR1 is MNHEY, CDR2 SMNVEV (reference sequence). This CDR3 is 12 amino acids long. The V and J ends lost 6 bases and 4 bases, in that order; junction bases with no gene match: 0. The DNA for the CDR3 is TGTGCCAGCAGCGGGGGGTACAATGAGCAGTTCTTC. Protein: CASSGGYNEQFF.

The chain joins TRBV30 to TRBJ1-6, with 7 bases matching TRBD1. The J segment lost 7 bases and the V segment lost 1 base, leaving 16 bases of the junction unmatched. This CDR3 spans 18 amino acids. The germline gives CDR1 GTSNPN, CDR2 SVGIG (reference sequence). The CDR3 here is CAWSALLGGQVGNSPLHF. CDR3 coding DNA: TGTGCCTGGAGTGCACTATTAGGGGGCCAGGTTGGAAATTCACCCCTCCACTTT.

The rearrangement uses TRBV19 and TRBJ1-5; D is uncertain. The V end lost 4 bases, the J end lost 9 bases, and 13 bases lay between the germline ends. The length of the CDR3 is 13 residues. The germline V gene encodes CDR1 LNHDA and CDR2 SQIVND (reference sequence). The DNA of the CDR3 is TGTGCCAGTAGTAACCCGGGTGTTGCGCCCCAGCATTTT. Translating gives CASSNPGVAPQHF.

This chain connects TRBV19 to TRBJ1-5; unclear D gene. The V end was cut by 4 bases, the J end by 0 bases, with 16 bases between. CDR1 and CDR2 from the germline V gene are LNHDA and SQIVND (reference sequence). This CDR3 has 17 amino acids. The CDR3 bases are TGTGCCAGTAGTACCCGGGCCTTACGGGATAGCAATCAGCCCCAGCATTTT. Its translation: CASSTRALRDSNQPQHF.

The V gene is TRBV6-2 or TRBV6-3, the J gene TRBJ2-7; 12 positions agree with TRBD2. Germline V CDR1 and CDR2: MNHEY, SVGEGT. The CDR3 loop spans 15 amino acids. The J segment lost 4 bases and the V segment lost 0 bases, leaving 1 base of the junction unmatched. As DNA, the CDR3 is TGTGCCAGCAGTTACTCGACTAGCGGGAGTTACGAGCAGTACTTC. Its translation is CASSYSTSGSYEQYF.

The V and J genes are TRBV28 and TRBJ2-7; no reliable D call. This CDR3 spans 10 amino acids. With 5 bases removed from V and 4 bases from J, the gap between germline ends came to 3 bases. The germline V gene encodes CDR1 MDHEN and CDR2 SYDVKM. CDR3 sequence: CASSQYEQYF. The CDR3 nucleotides are TGTGCCAGCAGTCAATACGAGCAGTACTTC.

This chain connects TRBV19 to TRBJ2-3, with 8 nucleotides matching TRBD1. With V trimmed by 3 bases and J by 0 bases, 5 bases remained unmatched. The CDR3 sequence is 16 residues long. CDR1 and CDR2 from the germline V gene are LNHDA and SQIVND (reference sequence). In nucleotides, the CDR3 is TGTGCCAGTAGTATCCAGGGGGCGCTGAGCACAGATACGCAGTATTTT. This translates into CASSIQGALSTDTQYF.

The chain has TRBV4-1 and TRBJ1-1, with 8 bases that match TRBD1. The ends lost 3 bases at V and 5 bases at J; junction bases unmatched: 8. The germline CDR1 and CDR2 sequences are MGHRA and YSYEKL. CDR3 length equals 15 residues. CDR3 sequence (DNA): TGCGCCAGCAGCCAGACCCCAGGGGGCAGTACTGAAGCTTTCTTT. This encodes CASSQTPGGSTEAFF.

This chain connects TRBV27 to TRBJ2-1, with TRBD2 matching over 8 bases. The CDR3 has 13 amino acids. Germline lookup yields CDR1 MNHEY and CDR2 SMNVEV (reference sequence). V was pared by 6 bases and J by 9 bases, with 7 bases of the junction left unmatched. The CDR3: CASRGGAGGEQFF. CDR3 nucleotides: TGTGCCAGCAGGGGCGGGGCGGGGGGTGAGCAGTTCTTC.

Here the CDR3 reads CASSLDRQDGYTF. The CDR3 DNA is TGTGCCAGCAGCTTAGATCGCCAGGATGGCTACACCTTC. The chain has TRBV11-2 and TRBJ1-2; D remains unclear. CDR3 length: 13 residues. Trimming left V 0 bases short and J 6 bases short, with 8 bases between. CDR1 and CDR2 (germline): SGHAT, FQNNGV.

This clone was detected once. The rearrangement links TRBV15 to TRBJ2-1; 8 bases agree with TRBD2. Germline CDR1 and CDR2: LNHNV and YYDKDF (reference sequence). V shed 0 bases, J shed 5 bases, and the junction held 3 bases outside the gene matches. CDR3 length equals 15 residues. For the CDR3, the DNA is TGTGCCACCAGCAGAGAACTAGCGGTAAACAATGAGCAGTTCTTC. This gives the protein CATSRELAVNNEQFF.